Below, 18 T cell receptor beta chains from the same sample are listed, as sequenced in a study of OX40 agonist ivuxolimab in advanced cancers. This table comes from immunoSEQ multiplex PCR, and its TCRdb copy is limited to in-frame clones, with some not included. The sample has approximately 76,000 clones, 92% seen once. The source was CD4+ or CD8+ T cells sorted from blood, collected in a trial of the OX40 agonist ivuxolimab. Receptors originate from an adult with an advanced solid tumor such as melanoma, head and neck, liver or kidney cancer.

The chain recombines TRBV27 with TRBJ1-2; no clear D gene. The germline V and J ends were trimmed by 8 bases and 0 bases, with 7 bases remaining between them. Per germline, CDR1 MNHEY and CDR2 SMNVEV (reference sequence). The CDR3 is made up of 12 amino acids. For the CDR3, the DNA is TGTGCCAGCTACAGACCTAACTATGGCTACACCTTC. This gives the protein CASYRPNYGYTF.

V is TRBV13 and J is TRBJ2-5; 7 bases map to TRBD2. This CDR3 contains 13 residues. V was pared by 6 bases and J by 7 bases, with 8 bases of the junction left unmatched. CDR1 PRHDT and CDR2 FYEKMQ come from the germline V gene (reference sequence). CDR3 in DNA: TGTGCCAGCAGTAGCGGGCCTGGAGGGACCCAGTACTTC. The encoded protein is CASSSGPGGTQYF.

This sequence joins TRBV27 and TRBJ2-7; D unclear. The CDR3 loop spans 14 amino acids. The V end lost 4 bases, the J end lost 7 bases, and 17 bases lay between the germline ends. The germline gives CDR1 MNHEY, CDR2 SMNVEV (reference sequence). The CDR3 region has the DNA TGTGCCAGCAGTTCCAACGGCCCCCTGGGGGAGCAGTACTTC. Protein: CASSSNGPLGEQYF.

The genes are TRBV7-2 and TRBJ2-7, with TRBD2 matching 11 bases. Germline loops: CDR1 SGHTA, CDR2 FQGNSA. V dropped 5 bases and J dropped 2; count of bases not matched to a gene: 2. The CDR3 sequence is 14 residues long. The CDR3 bases are TGTGCCAGCAGCCCGGGACTAGCGGCCTACGAGCAGTACTTC. Translated: CASSPGLAAYEQYF.

V is TRBV19 and J is TRBJ2-1, with D perhaps matching TRBD1 or TRBD2 (6 bases each). The CDR3 has 17 amino acids. Trimming stripped 7 bases from V and 6 bases from J, with 25 bases between. Per the germline V gene, CDR1 is LNHDA and CDR2 is SQIVND (reference sequence). CDR3 nucleotides: TGTGCCAGTAAAAGGGGGGTGACCGATGGGTTCTCCAATGAGCAGTTCTTC. It codes for CASKRGVTDGFSNEQFF. The entire variable domain, with the rest obtained from reference TRBV19 and TRBJ2-1, is as follows: DGGITQSPKYLFRKEGQNVTLSCEQNLNHDAMYWYRQDPGQGLRLIYYSQIVNDFQKGDIAEGYSVSREKKESFPLTVTSAQKNPTAFYLCASKRGVTDGFSNEQFFGPGTRLTVL.

V gene TRBV6-6 combines with J gene TRBJ1-4; D gene uncertain. Germline assignment: CDR1 MNHNY and CDR2 SVGAGI (reference sequence). The ends were cut back, 10 bases at V and 0 bases at J, with 9 bases in the middle. The CDR3 spans 13 residues. The CDR3 DNA sequence: TGTGCCACCCTAGTTGCAACTAATGAAAAACTGTTTTTT. Its protein product is CATLVATNEKLFF.

The chain links TRBV6-1 to TRBJ2-1, with 11 positions matching TRBD1. CDR3 size: 16 residues. The germline CDR1 and CDR2 sequences are MNHNS and SASEGT. V was pared by 1 base and J by 4 bases, with 3 bases of the junction left unmatched. This CDR3 is CASSEGTGGWYNEQFF. In DNA form, the CDR3 reads TGTGCCAGCAGTGAAGGGACAGGGGGCTGGTACAATGAGCAGTTCTTC.

The rearrangement links TRBV27 to TRBJ2-1; 9 bases are shared with TRBD1. The junction had 6 bases not matched to a gene; V was cut back by 3 bases and J by 9 bases. The CDR3 loop spans 14 amino acids. Germline V gene sequence: CDR1 MNHEY, CDR2 SMNVEV (reference sequence). Here the CDR3 DNA reads TGTGCCAGCAGTTTTGGGACAGGGTCTATTGAGCAGTTCTTC. Translation gives CASSFGTGSIEQFF.

The rearrangement links TRBV5-5 to TRBJ1-5; TRBD1 aligns across 7 bases. The CDR3 loop spans 16 amino acids. J was trimmed by 2 bases and V by 4 bases; bases with no gene match: 9. The germline V gene encodes CDR1 SGHKS and CDR2 YYEKEE (reference sequence). The CDR3 loop reads CASSDPTGEGNQPQHF. The CDR3 coding sequence is TGTGCCAGCAGCGACCCCACAGGGGAGGGCAATCAGCCCCAGCATTTT.

The V call is TRBV6-1, the J call TRBJ2-7; tentatively, D is TRBD2 (5 bases). Trimming shortened V by 8 bases and J by 0 bases, and 14 bases separated the two germline ends. This CDR3 contains 14 residues. The V gene's germline CDR1 is MNHNS and CDR2 SASEGT. The CDR3, as DNA: TGTGCCAGCCACGTACCGGGAAACTCCTACGAGCAGTACTTC. This gives the protein CASHVPGNSYEQYF.

This clone came up a few times. This CDR3 reads CASSKRGEGTESNQPQHF. DNA of the CDR3: TGTGCCAGCAGTAAAAGGGGGGAGGGGACGGAAAGCAATCAGCCCCAGCATTTT. The chain recombines TRBV13 with TRBJ1-5; maybe TRBD1 (6 bases). Germline CDR1 is PRHDT and CDR2 is FYEKMQ (reference sequence). V was clipped by 6 bases and J by 1 base, with 22 bases between them. The CDR3 totals 18 residues.

The rearrangement uses TRBV7-9 and TRBJ2-5; the D gene is possibly TRBD2 (6 bases). Per the germline V gene, CDR1 is SEHNR and CDR2 is FQNEAQ (reference sequence). V lost 5 bases, J lost 0 bases, and 16 bases lay in between. The CDR3 loop spans 16 amino acids. The chain's CDR3 is CASSPPRGGHQETQYF. DNA of the CDR3: TGTGCCAGCAGCCCCCCTAGAGGAGGGCACCAAGAGACCCAGTACTTC.

The chain uses TRBV13 and TRBJ2-1; no definite D call. Deletions cut 1 base from V and 10 bases from J, with 11 bases between. CDR1 is PRHDT and CDR2 is FYEKMQ in the germline V gene (reference sequence). The CDR3 length is 13 residues. The CDR3 bases are TGTGCCAGCAGCTTAGCCGACATCCCAGAGCAGTTCTTC. This codes for CASSLADIPEQFF.

This chain uses TRBV27 with TRBJ2-4; no clear D gene. CDR1 is MNHEY, CDR2 SMNVEV, per germline (reference sequence). V was trimmed by 6 bases and J by 5 bases, leaving 11 bases between them. The CDR3 spans 13 residues. CDR3 region: CASSLGLENIQYF. CDR3 bases: TGTGCCAGCAGCTTGGGGTTGGAAAACATTCAGTACTTC.

The V call is TRBV11-2, the J call TRBJ2-3; D possibly matches TRBD1 or TRBD2 (6 bases each). The CDR3 length is 20 residues. Germline V gene data show CDR1 as SGHAT and CDR2 as FQNNGV. V lost 0 bases and J lost 6, with 28 bases in between. The CDR3 loop reads CASSLDPPRLDGDIRDTQYF. As DNA, the CDR3 is TGTGCCAGCAGCTTAGACCCACCCAGACTAGACGGGGACATACGTGATACGCAGTATTTT.

This sequence joins TRBV11-2 and TRBJ1-2; the D is unclear. V dropped 1 base and J dropped 2 bases, with 8 bases sitting between them. The V gene's germline CDR1 is SGHAT and CDR2 FQNNGV. The CDR3 totals 14 residues. The CDR3 coding sequence is TGTGCCAGCAGCTTAGTTAGGGCGAACTATGGCTACACCTTC. Translation gives CASSLVRANYGYTF.

The chain recombines TRBV30 with TRBJ2-3, with TRBD1 matching over 9 bases. Per germline, CDR1 GTSNPN and CDR2 SVGIG (reference sequence). Trimming took 0 bases from V and 4 from J; bases not matched to a gene: 8. CDR3 length equals 16 residues. The CDR3 region is CAWSVPGQGFPDTQYF. In DNA form, the CDR3 reads TGTGCCTGGAGTGTACCGGGACAGGGCTTCCCAGATACGCAGTATTTT.

This chain joins TRBV4-2 and TRBJ2-7; D is unclear. CDR3 size: 13 residues. The germline V gene has CDR1 LGHNA and CDR2 YNFKEQ. V was pared by 3 bases and J by 0 bases, with 6 bases between. The CDR3 region has the DNA TGTGCCAGCAGCCACATAAGCTCCTACGAGCAGTACTTC. This encodes CASSHISSYEQYF.